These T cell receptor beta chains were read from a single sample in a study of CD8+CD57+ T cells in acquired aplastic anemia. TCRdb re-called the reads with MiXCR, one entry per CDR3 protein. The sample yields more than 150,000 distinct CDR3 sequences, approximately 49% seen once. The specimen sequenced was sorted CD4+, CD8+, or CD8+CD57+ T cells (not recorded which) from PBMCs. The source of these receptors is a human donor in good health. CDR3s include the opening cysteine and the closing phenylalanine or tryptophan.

cdr3_aa: CASSQILRGAPKQYF
v_call: TRBV4-1

cdr3_aa: CASSPGLAGGRETQYF
v_call: TRBV3-1

cdr3_aa: CASSEHRGREGTEAFF
v_call: TRBV6-1

cdr3_aa: CASSKMSSGRNEQFF
v_call: TRBV6-2/TRBV6-3

cdr3_aa: CASSLDRGSYNEQFF
v_call: TRBV7-3

cdr3_aa: CASSIDISLTQFF
v_call: TRBV19

cdr3_aa: CAISGSSSSGNTIYF
v_call: TRBV10-3

cdr3_aa: CSARDWQGMNTEAFF
v_call: TRBV20-1

cdr3_aa: CSARDWRQGAYEQYF
v_call: TRBV20-1

cdr3_aa: CASSLVKTSHSPYNEQFF
v_call: TRBV5-1

cdr3_aa: CASSSPHSGRFDEQYF
v_call: TRBV5-1

cdr3_aa: CASSYSAGPNQPQYF
v_call: TRBV10-3

cdr3_aa: CASSSPTGSYGYTF
v_call: TRBV28

cdr3_aa: CASSFNGAGVSGNTIYF
v_call: TRBV5-1

cdr3_aa: CASSPTSTKTQYF
v_call: TRBV14

cdr3_aa: CASLSTSGGTDTQYF
v_call: TRBV6-1

cdr3_aa: CASSEAPTDTQYF
v_call: TRBV7-8

cdr3_aa: CASSQDNVGAVEGYTF
v_call: TRBV4-3

cdr3_aa: CASSETSGRRETQYF
v_call: TRBV2

cdr3_aa: CASSLRDRDMNTEAFF
v_call: TRBV7-9

cdr3_aa: CATSTGQGTREAFF
v_call: TRBV24-1

cdr3_aa: CASSFYRNEQYF
v_call: TRBV12-3/TRBV12-4

cdr3_aa: CAISESQAHLEAFF
v_call: TRBV10-3

cdr3_aa: CASSYIQAANYGYTF
v_call: TRBV6-5

cdr3_aa: CSARGPPDGGGWQYF
v_call: TRBV20-1

cdr3_aa: CASSAPPRQGAWGANVLTF
v_call: TRBV12-3/TRBV12-4

cdr3_aa: CASSESEQYF
v_call: TRBV2

cdr3_aa: CASSLQGSNQPQHF
v_call: TRBV7-9

cdr3_aa: CASSRVGANTEAFF
v_call: TRBV11-2

cdr3_aa: CASSRWTSEQYF
v_call: TRBV6-1

cdr3_aa: CASRQGLLNYGYTF
v_call: TRBV2

cdr3_aa: CSARGLQGSTDTQYF
v_call: TRBV20-1

cdr3_aa: CAISSTLSNTEAFF
v_call: TRBV10-3

cdr3_aa: CASSPQGNTQYF
v_call: TRBV7-2

cdr3_aa: CALGRGNLQFF
v_call: TRBV7-9

cdr3_aa: CASSERNEKLFF
v_call: TRBV19

cdr3_aa: CASSHPVGETQYF
v_call: TRBV7-9

cdr3_aa: CASSAGLAVVGDTQYF
v_call: TRBV11-1

cdr3_aa: CASSDHTAGKNIQYF
v_call: TRBV6-1

cdr3_aa: CSARGSADTQYF
v_call: TRBV20-1

cdr3_aa: CASSPGDTQYF
v_call: TRBV18

cdr3_aa: CASSPIQGAPYEQYF
v_call: TRBV5-6

cdr3_aa: CASSAQGASGNTIYF
v_call: TRBV28

cdr3_aa: CSARRWTGYEQYF
v_call: TRBV20-1

cdr3_aa: CASSPGRLRAEQYF
v_call: TRBV18

cdr3_aa: CASSPNTGTTEAFF
v_call: TRBV18

cdr3_aa: CASSLGWIQYF
v_call: TRBV7-2

cdr3_aa: CSASEGLGYNEQFF
v_call: TRBV20-1

cdr3_aa: CATRTGLRMNTEAFF
v_call: TRBV15

cdr3_aa: CASSFQGGMNTEAFF
v_call: TRBV7-9

cdr3_aa: CAIRLQGTANYGYAF
v_call: TRBV10-3

cdr3_aa: CASSGRNYGYTF
v_call: TRBV19

cdr3_aa: CATSRDLQGTAIEAFF
v_call: TRBV15

cdr3_aa: CASSLTTQGYGYTF
v_call: TRBV7-2

cdr3_aa: CASSVASHSSLETQYF
v_call: TRBV9

cdr3_aa: CASSQVGGGRGEQFF
v_call: TRBV3-1

cdr3_aa: CASSLGIQTDQNTEAFF
v_call: TRBV7-8

cdr3_aa: CSARGSLPNTGELFF
v_call: TRBV20-1

cdr3_aa: CASSAIPGVFEQYF
v_call: TRBV11-3